This TCR beta chain is drawn from a study of OX40 agonist ivuxolimab in advanced cancers. Across the study: Given to patients was ivuxolimab, an agonistic anti-OX40 (CD134) antibody.

The germline V gene encodes CDR1 LNHNV and CDR2 YYDKDF (reference sequence). The CDR3 contains 17 residues. V lost 5 bases to trimming and J lost 7 bases, with 24 bases between them. Overall study results and limits: CD4+ and CD8+ blood T cells expanded clonally by week 6 at 0.1 to 3.0 mg/kg.

Notes on this clone: Its antigen is unknown.

Exclusion of a patient followed from autoimmune disease history or systemic immunosuppression. Measured with immunoSEQ multiplex PCR; TCRdb has only the in-frame clones, and not every one. The repertoire holds about 35,000 clones, with roughly 80% as singletons. The chain links TRBV15 to TRBJ1-5; possibly TRBD1 for D (6 bases). This material consisted of CD4+ or CD8+ T cells sorted from blood, taken in a trial of the OX40 agonist ivuxolimab. The sequence was collected from an adult with an advanced solid tumor such as melanoma, head and neck, liver or kidney cancer. In nucleotides, the CDR3 is TGTGCCACCAGCTACAGGAGGGGGGAAGGAGTCGGACAGCCCCAGCATTTT. Residues: CATSYRRGEGVGQPQHF.